This TCR beta chain originates from a study of monozygotic twins with inflammatory bowel disease. CDR3 size: 18 residues. In germline, CDR1 is LGHNA, CDR2 YNFKEQ. UMIs that included a 6-nucleotide sample barcode were added by template switching, which took place during cDNA synthesis. Reprocessing the 5' RACE reads, TCRdb reports a single entry for every CDR3 protein and omits DNA. The sample's table shows about 450,000 distinct CDR3 sequences. This receptor was obtained from a human donor with ulcerative colitis or Crohn's disease, or a healthy co-twin of an affected twin (not recorded which). Sequencing used blood. This rearrangement joins TRBV4-2 to TRBJ2-2; as DNA is missing, the TRBD2 call by TCRdb cannot be tested. CDR3 residues: CASSLLGLAGANTGELFF.